The T cell receptor beta chain under discussion was sequenced for a study of OX40 agonist ivuxolimab in advanced cancers. The overall study: Three partial responders included one hepatocellular carcinoma patient and two cutaneous melanoma patients.

Measured with immunoSEQ multiplex PCR; TCRdb has only the in-frame clones, and not every one. The profile covers around 5,900 clones, with roughly 80% appearing a single time and 9.5% to 15% taken by the ten largest. The CDR3 is made up of 15 amino acids. Germline V gene sequence: CDR1 SGHVS, CDR2 FQNEAQ. Trimming took off 1 base at V and 1 base at J, with 8 bases between the two ends. The sample was CD4+ or CD8+ T cells sorted from blood, taken in a trial of the OX40 agonist ivuxolimab. The chain links TRBV7-8 to TRBJ1-5; D is ambiguous. The receptor's source is an adult with an advanced solid tumor such as melanoma, head and neck, liver or kidney cancer. The chain's CDR3 is CASSLDKLSNQPQHF. The CDR3 DNA reads TGTGCCAGCAGCTTAGACAAGTTGAGCAATCAGCCCCAGCATTTT.